These 26 T cell receptor beta chains originate from one sample sequenced in a study of response to subunit inactivated influenza vaccine. MiXCR, applied by TCRdb to the RT-PCR reads, yields one record per CDR3 protein. The table has around 520,000 distinct CDR3 sequences, about 12% seen once; the top ten hold 10%. The input for sequencing was PBMCs from blood, taken on the day of vaccination. These TCRs come from a middle-aged man who received an inactivated influenza vaccine.

This clonotype appeared a single time. A read error is possible here, since a much larger clone lies one base away. CDR3 DNA sequence: TGTGCCAGCAGCGGCGGGGGGGCTCACACAGATACGCAGTATTTT. Translating gives CASSGGGAHTDTQYF. The chain couples TRBV7-2 to TRBJ2-3; 9 nucleotides match TRBD2. The CDR3 is 15 residues long. The V gene end was trimmed by 5 bases and the J gene end by 2 bases; junction bases not matched to a gene: 5. Germline V gene sequence: CDR1 SGHTA, CDR2 FQGNSA.

This clonotype was counted at least ten times. V gene TRBV12-3 or TRBV12-4 combines with J gene TRBJ2-7; no clear D gene. The V and J ends lost 2 bases and 9 bases respectively, with 14 bases between them. The CDR3 has 13 residues. CDR3 residues: CASSLRAGGRQYF. Written as DNA, the CDR3 is TGTGCCAGCAGTTTAAGGGCTGGCGGCAGGCAGTACTTC.

Only a few counts were recorded for this clonotype. The rearrangement links TRBV7-9 to TRBJ2-2; TRBD2 aligns across 8 bases. The CDR3 sequence is 16 residues long. The germline V gene has CDR1 SEHNR and CDR2 FQNEAQ (reference sequence). V shed 5 bases, J shed 6 bases, and the junction held 11 bases outside the gene matches. CDR3 DNA: TGTGCCAGCAGCCCTCCGGCGGGGGGCGGTCCCGGGGAGCTGTTTTTT. It encodes CASSPPAGGGPGELFF.

The sample holds a few counts of this clonotype. The rearrangement joins TRBV7-8 to TRBJ2-6, with TRBD1 identical over 10 bases. J gave up 2 bases and V 2 bases, and 3 bases lay outside the gene matches. The CDR3 spans 17 residues. Germline V gene sequence: CDR1 SGHVS, CDR2 FQNEAQ. The CDR3 sequence: CASSLRQGAAGANVLTF. CDR3 DNA sequence: TGTGCCAGCAGCTTAAGACAGGGGGCAGCTGGGGCCAACGTCCTGACTTTC.

The chain links TRBV9 to TRBJ2-1; 10 positions match TRBD2. Trimming at V came to 3 bases and at J to 7 bases, leaving 7 bases not matched to a gene. Germline V CDR1 and CDR2: SGDLS, YYNGEE. This CDR3 comprises 15 residues. CDR3 nucleotide sequence: TGTGCCAGCAGCGGGAAGCGGGAGGGCTTGAATGAGCAGTTCTTC. Translation: CASSGKREGLNEQFF.

The chain combines TRBV7-6 with TRBJ2-1, with TRBD1 as a possible D gene (6 bases). Between the trimmed V and J ends, which lost 1 base and 6 bases, there was a span of 16 bases. The germline V gene has CDR1 SGHVS and CDR2 FNYEAQ. This CDR3 region has 16 residues. The CDR3 loop reads CASSLGYGGASNEQFF. The DNA for the CDR3 is TGTGCCAGCAGCTTAGGGTATGGGGGCGCTTCCAATGAGCAGTTCTTC.

This clonotype came up many times. The CDR3 DNA reads as TGTGCCAGCAGTTACTTCATCGGACGTAGTACCTACAATGAGCAGTTCTTC. Residues: CASSYFIGRSTYNEQFF. This rearrangement joins TRBV6-5 to TRBJ2-1; D remains ambiguous. Germline V CDR1 and CDR2: MNHEY, SVGAGI. V was clipped by 1 base and J by 2 bases, with 15 bases between them. The CDR3 covers 17 residues.

The chain employs TRBV20-1 and TRBJ1-1; unclear D gene. The CDR3 consists of 13 residues. Per germline, CDR1 DFQATT and CDR2 SNEGSKA (reference sequence). V was shortened by 1 base and J by 0 bases, with 6 bases between the two germline ends. The CDR3 nucleotides are TGCAGTGCTAGAGCCAGGTTGAACACTGAAGCTTTCTTT. Its translation is CSARARLNTEAFF.

This clonotype was seen a few times. V is TRBV10-3 and J is TRBJ2-6; D gene uncertain. CDR3 length: 15 residues. The germline V gene has CDR1 ENHRY and CDR2 SYGVKD. V was clipped by 6 bases and J by 1 base, with 10 bases between them. The CDR3 nucleotides are TGTGCCATCAGGGAACAGATTTCTGGGGCCAACGTCCTGACTTTC. Translating it yields CAIREQISGANVLTF.

The V call is TRBV7-9, the J call TRBJ2-5; no firm D call. Germline V gene lookup returns CDR1 SEHNR and CDR2 FQNEAQ (reference sequence). The CDR3 sequence is 15 residues long. Trimming cost V 5 bases and J 0 bases, with 13 bases left between them. The CDR3 nucleotides read TGTGCCAGCAGCCCCCGAAACAGCCACCAAGAGACCCAGTACTTC. Its protein product is CASSPRNSHQETQYF.

CDR3 nucleotides: TGCAGCGGCCGGCAGGTAGCCAAAAACATTCAGTACTTC. Translation: CSGRQVAKNIQYF. V and J are TRBV20-1 and TRBJ2-4; D is unresolved. The CDR3 length is 13 residues. Per germline, CDR1 DFQATT and CDR2 SNEGSKA (reference sequence).

The J gene is TRBJ2-5, the V gene TRBV2, with D possibly TRBD1 on 5 matching bases. V was cut by 7 bases and J by 3 bases, with 9 bases left in between. This CDR3 region has 12 residues. Germline assignment: CDR1 SNHLY and CDR2 FYNNEI. For the CDR3, the DNA is TGTGCCAGCACCAGGGAAGAAGAGACCCAGTACTTC. Amino acids: CASTREEETQYF.

The V call is TRBV20-1, the J call TRBJ2-2; 7 bases line up with TRBD2. The J segment lost 1 base and the V segment lost 0 bases, leaving 8 bases of the junction unmatched. The CDR3 totals 17 residues. Germline V gene sequence: CDR1 DFQATT, CDR2 SNEGSKA (reference sequence). CDR3 in amino acids: CSARDLLERGNTGELFF. In nucleotides, the CDR3 is TGCAGTGCTAGAGATCTCTTGGAGCGGGGGAACACCGGGGAGCTGTTTTTT.

The chain joins TRBV20-1 to TRBJ1-1; TRBD1 aligns across 11 bases. CDR1 and CDR2 (germline): DFQATT, SNEGSKA (reference sequence). V was clipped by 8 bases and J by 0 bases; unmatched bases: 8. CDR3 length: 15 amino acids. The CDR3 region is CSSRTGGFMNTEAFF. CDR3 sequence (DNA): TGCAGTTCCAGGACAGGGGGCTTCATGAACACTGAAGCTTTCTTT.

This clonotype was detected ten times or more. The CDR3 loop reads CATSGTGPGELFF. Written as DNA, the CDR3 is TGTGCCACCAGCGGGACAGGCCCCGGGGAGCTGTTTTTT. The V and J genes are TRBV15 and TRBJ2-2, with TRBD1 identical over 8 bases. There are 13 residues in the CDR3. Losses at the gene ends were 5 bases for V and 6 bases for J; bases not matched to a gene: 2. Germline loops: CDR1 LNHNV, CDR2 YYDKDF (reference sequence).

The table lists this clonotype with a few counts. The V and J genes are TRBV6-6 and TRBJ2-3; D gene unclear. The length of the CDR3 is 12 residues. Trimming removed 6 bases at V and 4 bases at J, with 8 bases between. The germline V gene has CDR1 MNHNY and CDR2 SVGAGI (reference sequence). The CDR3 region has the DNA TGTGCCAGCAGCCACATCTCAGATACGCAGTATTTT. It codes for CASSHISDTQYF.

This clonotype was counted between two and nine times. This sequence joins TRBV15 and TRBJ2-1; 7 bases line up with TRBD2. CDR1 is LNHNV, CDR2 YYDKDF, per germline (reference sequence). After removal of 0 bases from V and 7 bases from J, the junction contained 6 bases not matched to a gene. The CDR3 is 15 residues long. The CDR3 region is CATSRDEGGVNEQFF. CDR3 DNA: TGTGCCACCAGCAGAGATGAGGGAGGGGTGAATGAGCAGTTCTTC.

On this clonotype itself: This could be a read error, since a much larger clone is one nucleotide away. This sequence joins TRBV6-2 or TRBV6-3 and TRBJ2-3, with D hard to call. Germline CDR1 and CDR2: MNHEY and SVGEGT. V was shortened by 5 bases and J by 4 bases, with 10 bases between the two germline ends. CDR3 length: 13 residues. CDR3 bases: TGTGCCAGCAGTAACGGGTGGGCAGATACGCAGTATTTT. It encodes CASSNGWADTQYF.

This clonotype was seen many times. The chain joins TRBV28 to TRBJ2-5; the D call may be TRBD1 or TRBD2 (6 bases each). The CDR3 totals 16 residues. Trimming shortened V by 0 bases and J by 2 bases, and 13 bases separated the two germline ends. The germline V gene has CDR1 MDHEN and CDR2 SYDVKM. CDR3 amino acids: CASSLWGTGRQETQYF. CDR3 bases: TGTGCCAGCAGTTTATGGGGAACAGGGAGGCAAGAGACCCAGTACTTC.

This clonotype was observed a few times. The chain couples TRBV12-3 or TRBV12-4 to TRBJ2-1, with D possibly matching TRBD2 (5 bases). This CDR3 region has 12 residues. The V and J ends lost 3 bases and 15 bases respectively, with 15 bases between them. This CDR3 is CASSLDPGSRFF. DNA of the CDR3: TGTGCCAGCAGTTTGGACCCGGGGTCCAGGTTCTTC.

This clonotype was counted between two and nine times. The rearrangement uses TRBV10-3 and TRBJ1-1; TRBD1 agrees at 8 bases. The germline V gene has CDR1 ENHRY and CDR2 SYGVKD. CDR3 size: 15 residues. V lost 8 bases, J lost 0 bases, and 8 bases stayed unmatched. CDR3 protein: CAIAGQGGMNTEAFF. The CDR3 nucleotides are TGTGCCATCGCCGGACAGGGAGGTATGAACACTGAAGCTTTCTTT.

The chain combines TRBV3-1 with TRBJ2-6, with no clear D. The V end lost 4 bases, the J end lost 4 bases, and 14 bases lay between the germline ends. Germline V gene sequence: CDR1 LGHDT, CDR2 YNNKEL (reference sequence). The CDR3 has 16 residues. This CDR3 reads CASSLLSPRGANVLTF. The CDR3 DNA is TGTGCCAGCAGCCTCCTCTCCCCGAGGGGGGCCAACGTCCTGACTTTC.

The chain joins TRBV20-1 to TRBJ1-2; D is ambiguous. Germline V lookup: CDR1 DFQATT, CDR2 SNEGSKA (reference sequence). V lost 3 bases, J lost 4 bases, and 9 bases lay in between. The length of the CDR3 is 12 residues. CDR3 sequence: CSASSQSYGYTF. CDR3 nucleotide sequence: TGCAGTGCTAGTAGTCAGAGCTATGGCTACACCTTC.

This clonotype has a handful of counts. The chain is built from TRBV20-1 and TRBJ1-6; no definite D call. CDR1 is DFQATT and CDR2 is SNEGSKA in the germline V gene (reference sequence). Trimming removed 1 base from V and 6 bases from J, with 13 bases in between. The CDR3 consists of 15 residues. The CDR3: CSARGDVVLNSPLHF. The CDR3 coding sequence is TGCAGTGCTAGAGGGGATGTAGTTCTTAATTCACCCCTCCACTTT.

The genes are TRBV7-3 and TRBJ2-3; D is possibly TRBD2 (6 bases). Trimming took 5 bases from V and 14 from J, leaving 23 bases between them. The CDR3 consists of 14 residues. CDR1 SGHTA and CDR2 FQGTGA come from the germline V gene. The chain's CDR3 is CASSPHHGAGSPYF. In DNA, the CDR3 is TGTGCCAGCAGCCCACACCACGGGGCGGGAAGCCCGTATTTT.

The V gene is TRBV20-1, the J gene TRBJ2-7; 9 bases map to TRBD2. This CDR3 is 14 amino acids long. V gave up 0 bases and J gave up 1 base; unmatched junction bases: 1. Germline CDR1 reads DFQATT; CDR2 reads SNEGSKA (reference sequence). For the CDR3, the DNA is TGCAGTGCTAGAGAGCGGGGGGGGTCCTACGAGCAGTACTTC. Residues: CSARERGGSYEQYF.